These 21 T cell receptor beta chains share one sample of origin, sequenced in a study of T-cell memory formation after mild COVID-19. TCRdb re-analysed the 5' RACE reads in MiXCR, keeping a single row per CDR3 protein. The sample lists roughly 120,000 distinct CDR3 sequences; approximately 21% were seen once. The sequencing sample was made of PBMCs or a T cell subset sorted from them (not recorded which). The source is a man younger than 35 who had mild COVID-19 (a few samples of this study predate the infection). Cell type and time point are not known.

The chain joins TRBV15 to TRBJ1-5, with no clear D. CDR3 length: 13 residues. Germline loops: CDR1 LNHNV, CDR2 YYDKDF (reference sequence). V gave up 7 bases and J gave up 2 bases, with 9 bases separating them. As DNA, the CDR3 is TGTGCCACCAACCCGGAGGGCAATCAGCCCCAGCATTTT. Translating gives CATNPEGNQPQHF.

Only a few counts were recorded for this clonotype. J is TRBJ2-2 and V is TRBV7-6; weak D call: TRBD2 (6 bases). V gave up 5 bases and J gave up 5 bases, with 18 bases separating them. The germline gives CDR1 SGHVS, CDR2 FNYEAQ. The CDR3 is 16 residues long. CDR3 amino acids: CASSPERYGRTGELFF. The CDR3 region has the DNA TGTGCCAGCAGCCCAGAGCGATATGGGAGGACCGGGGAGCTGTTTTTT.

DNA for the CDR3: TGTGCCAGCAGCAGAATTTCGGGGGAGCAGTTCTTC. Encoded protein: CASSRISGEQFF. The chain couples TRBV7-8 to TRBJ2-1, with a weak D call TRBD2 (5 bases). In germline, CDR1 is SGHVS, CDR2 FQNEAQ. Trimming pared 5 bases from V and 10 bases from J, leaving 12 bases between. This CDR3 contains 12 residues.

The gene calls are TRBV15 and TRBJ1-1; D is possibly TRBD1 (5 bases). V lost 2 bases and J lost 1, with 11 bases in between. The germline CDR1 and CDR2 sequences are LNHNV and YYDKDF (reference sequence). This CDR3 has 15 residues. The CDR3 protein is CATSRTSTANTEAFF. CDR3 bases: TGTGCCACCAGCAGAACATCGACAGCGAACACTGAAGCTTTCTTT.

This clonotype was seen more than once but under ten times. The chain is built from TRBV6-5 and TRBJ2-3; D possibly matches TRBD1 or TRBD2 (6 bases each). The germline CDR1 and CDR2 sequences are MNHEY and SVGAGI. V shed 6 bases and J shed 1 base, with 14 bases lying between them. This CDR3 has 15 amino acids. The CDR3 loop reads CASSSGRGRTDTQYF. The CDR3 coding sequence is TGTGCCAGCAGCTCCGGTCGGGGGCGCACAGATACGCAGTATTTT.

CDR3 sequence: CASSQVALGGTYEQYF. In DNA, the CDR3 is TGCGCCAGCAGCCAAGTTGCCCTTGGTGGCACCTACGAGCAGTACTTC. The chain links TRBV4-1 to TRBJ2-7; D is ambiguous. In germline, CDR1 is MGHRA, CDR2 YSYEKL. Between the trimmed V and J ends, which lost 1 base and 2 bases, there was a span of 15 bases. The CDR3 length is 16 residues.

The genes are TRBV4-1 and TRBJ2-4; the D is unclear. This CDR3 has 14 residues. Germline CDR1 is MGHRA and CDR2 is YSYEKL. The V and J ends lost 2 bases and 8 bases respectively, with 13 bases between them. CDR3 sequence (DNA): TGCGCCAGCAGCCAAACCCACCTTAGAGACATTCAGTACTTC. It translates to CASSQTHLRDIQYF.

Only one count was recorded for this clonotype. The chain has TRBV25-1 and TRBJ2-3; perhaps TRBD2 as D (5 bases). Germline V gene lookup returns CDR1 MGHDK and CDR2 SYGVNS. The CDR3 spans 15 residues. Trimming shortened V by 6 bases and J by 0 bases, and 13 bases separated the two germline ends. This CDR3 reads CASRGEGRSTDTQYF. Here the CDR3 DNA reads TGTGCCAGCAGGGGTGAGGGAAGAAGCACAGATACGCAGTATTTT.

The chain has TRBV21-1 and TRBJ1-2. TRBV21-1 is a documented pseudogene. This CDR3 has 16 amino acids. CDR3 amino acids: CASSSAIDRIFYGYTF. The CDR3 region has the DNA TGTGCCAGCAGCAGCGCAATAGACCGTATCTTCTATGGCTACACCTTC.

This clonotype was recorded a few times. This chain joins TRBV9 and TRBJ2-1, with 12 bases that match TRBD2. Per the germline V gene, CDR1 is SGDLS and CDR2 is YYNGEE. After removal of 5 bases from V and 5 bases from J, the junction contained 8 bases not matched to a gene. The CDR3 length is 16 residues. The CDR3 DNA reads TGTGCCAGCAGGGCATTGACTAGCGGGGGACACAATGAGCAGTTCTTC. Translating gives CASRALTSGGHNEQFF.

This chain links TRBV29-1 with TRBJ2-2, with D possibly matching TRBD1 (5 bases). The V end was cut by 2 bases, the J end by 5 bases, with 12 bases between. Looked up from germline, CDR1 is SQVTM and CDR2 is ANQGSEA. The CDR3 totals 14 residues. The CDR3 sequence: CSVELREGTGELFF. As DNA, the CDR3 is TGCAGCGTTGAACTCAGGGAAGGGACCGGGGAGCTGTTTTTT.

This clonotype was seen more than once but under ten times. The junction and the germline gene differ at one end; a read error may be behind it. This CDR3 is CASSQGGGTEAYF. The CDR3 DNA reads as TGCGCCAGCAGCCAGGGGGGCGGCACTGAAGCTTACTTT. J is TRBJ1-1 and V is TRBV4-1; the D gene is possibly TRBD1 (6 bases). CDR1 is MGHRA, CDR2 YSYEKL, per germline. CDR3 size: 13 residues.

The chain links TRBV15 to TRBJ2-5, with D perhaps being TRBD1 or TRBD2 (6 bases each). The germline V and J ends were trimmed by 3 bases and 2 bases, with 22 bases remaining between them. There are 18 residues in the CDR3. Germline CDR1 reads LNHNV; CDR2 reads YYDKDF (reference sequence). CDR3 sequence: CATSSGGTTTRLQETQYF. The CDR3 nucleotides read TGTGCCACCAGCAGTGGGGGGACAACCACACGATTACAAGAGACCCAGTACTTC.

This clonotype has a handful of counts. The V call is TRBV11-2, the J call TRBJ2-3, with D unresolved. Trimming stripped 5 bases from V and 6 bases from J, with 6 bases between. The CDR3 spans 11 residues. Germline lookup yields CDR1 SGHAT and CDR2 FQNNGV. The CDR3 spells CASSARDTQYF. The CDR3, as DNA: TGTGCCAGCAGCGCCAGGGATACGCAGTATTTT.

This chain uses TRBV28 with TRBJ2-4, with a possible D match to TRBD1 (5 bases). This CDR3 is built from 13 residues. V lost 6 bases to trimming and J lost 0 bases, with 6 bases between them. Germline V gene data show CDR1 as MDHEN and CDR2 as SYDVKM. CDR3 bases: TGTGCCAGCAGGGGGCTAGCCAAAAACATTCAGTACTTC. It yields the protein CASRGLAKNIQYF. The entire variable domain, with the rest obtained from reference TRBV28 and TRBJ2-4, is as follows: DVKVTQSSRYLVKRTGEKVFLECVQDMDHENMFWYRQDPGLGLRLIYFSYDVKMKEKGDIPEGYSVSREKKERFSLILESASTNQTSMYLCASRGLAKNIQYFGAGTRLSVL.

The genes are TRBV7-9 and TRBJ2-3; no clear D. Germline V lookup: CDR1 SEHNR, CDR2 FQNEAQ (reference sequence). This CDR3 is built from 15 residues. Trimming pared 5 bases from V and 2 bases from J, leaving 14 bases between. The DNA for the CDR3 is TGTGCCAGCAGCCTCTACTCCCCGGCCACAGATACGCAGTATTTT. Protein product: CASSLYSPATDTQYF. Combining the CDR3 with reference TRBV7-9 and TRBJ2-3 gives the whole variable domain DTGVSQNPRHKITKRGQNVTFRCDPISEHNRLYWYRQTLGQGPEFLTYFQNEAQLEKSRLLSDRFSAERPKGSFSTLEIQRTEQGDSAMYLCASSLYSPATDTQYFGPGTRLTVL.

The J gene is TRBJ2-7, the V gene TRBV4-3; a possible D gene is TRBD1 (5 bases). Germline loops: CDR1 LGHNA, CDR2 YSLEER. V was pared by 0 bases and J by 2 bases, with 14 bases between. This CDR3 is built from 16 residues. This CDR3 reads CASSQEVPGPAYEQYF. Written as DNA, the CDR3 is TGCGCCAGCAGCCAAGAGGTACCAGGGCCGGCCTACGAGCAGTACTTC.

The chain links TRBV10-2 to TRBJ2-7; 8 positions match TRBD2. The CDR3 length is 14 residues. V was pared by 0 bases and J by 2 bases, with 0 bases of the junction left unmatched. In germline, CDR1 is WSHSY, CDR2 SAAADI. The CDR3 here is CASSESGGAYEQYF. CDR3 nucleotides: TGCGCCAGCAGTGAGTCCGGGGGGGCCTACGAGCAGTACTTC.

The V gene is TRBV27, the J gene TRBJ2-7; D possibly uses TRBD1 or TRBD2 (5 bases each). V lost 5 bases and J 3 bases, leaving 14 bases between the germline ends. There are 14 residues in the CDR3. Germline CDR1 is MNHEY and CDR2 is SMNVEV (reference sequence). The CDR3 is CASSTLSGSYEQYV. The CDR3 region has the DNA TGTGCCAGCAGTACACTCTCAGGGAGCTACGAGCAGTACGTC.

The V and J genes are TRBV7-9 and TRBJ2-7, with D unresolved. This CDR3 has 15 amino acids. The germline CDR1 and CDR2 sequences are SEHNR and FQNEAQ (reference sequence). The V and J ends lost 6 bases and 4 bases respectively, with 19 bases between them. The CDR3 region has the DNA TGTGCCAGCAGTTCCCTCCGGTCTACACTATACGAGCAGTACTTC. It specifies CASSSLRSTLYEQYF. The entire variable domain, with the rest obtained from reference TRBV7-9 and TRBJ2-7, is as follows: DTGVSQNPRHKITKRGQNVTFRCDPISEHNRLYWYRQTLGQGPEFLTYFQNEAQLEKSRLLSDRFSAERPKGSFSTLEIQRTEQGDSAMYLCASSSLRSTLYEQYFGPGTRLTVT.

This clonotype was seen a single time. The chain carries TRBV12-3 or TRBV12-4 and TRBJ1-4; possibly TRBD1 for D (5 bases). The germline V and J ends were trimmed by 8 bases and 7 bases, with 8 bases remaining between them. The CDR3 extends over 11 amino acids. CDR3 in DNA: TGTGCCAGCGGGGGTGGTGAAAAACTGTTTTTT. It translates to CASGGGEKLFF.